The 19 T cell receptor beta chains below were found in one sample sequenced in a study of T cell changes during pregnancy in multiple sclerosis. The method was immunoSEQ multiplex PCR; TCRdb's version includes in-frame clones alone and lacks a portion of them. The sample comprises tens of thousands of clones, 75% to 90% of which are singletons, and 0.38% rests with the top ten. Here the sequenced sample was CD4+ T cells from peripheral blood mononuclear cells, taken in the third trimester of pregnancy. These receptors were taken from a female donor with multiple sclerosis, enrolled in a pregnancy study.

The chain has TRBV7-9 and TRBJ2-7; D is possibly TRBD1 (5 bases). Germline V gives CDR1 SEHNR, CDR2 FQNEAQ (reference sequence). The CDR3 is 14 amino acids. The ends were cut back, 5 bases at V and 3 bases at J, with 14 bases in the middle. CDR3 amino acids: CASSPDTRRYEQYF. In DNA form, the CDR3 reads TGTGCCAGCAGCCCGGACACCCGGCGCTACGAGCAGTACTTC.

This rearrangement joins TRBV5-1 to TRBJ2-3; the match to TRBD2 covers 14 bases. There are 16 residues in the CDR3. Germline V gives CDR1 SGHRS, CDR2 YFSETQ. V shed 3 bases and J 9 bases; nucleotides not matched to a gene: 9. Here the CDR3 reads CASSSRTSGGPRTQYF. CDR3 nucleotides: TGCGCCAGCAGCTCTCGGACTAGCGGGGGGCCGAGGACGCAGTATTTT. Variable domain in full (rest from reference TRBV5-1 and TRBJ2-3): KAGVTQTPRYLIKTRGQQVTLSCSPISGHRSVSWYQQTPGQGLQFLFEYFSETQRNKGNFPGRFSGRQFSNSRSEMNVSTLELGDSALYLCASSSRTSGGPRTQYFGPGTRLTVL.

This clone has only a few counts. V is TRBV19 and J is TRBJ1-5; D possibly corresponds to TRBD1 (5 bases). V was cut by 0 bases and J by 7 bases, with 10 bases left in between. The CDR3 sequence is 14 residues long. Germline CDR1 reads LNHDA; CDR2 reads SQIVND (reference sequence). The CDR3 loop is CASSIDEGVQPQHF. CDR3 coding DNA: TGTGCCAGTAGTATAGATGAAGGGGTCCAGCCCCAGCATTTT. Full variable domain (rest looked up from reference TRBV19 and TRBJ1-5): DGGITQSPKYLFRKEGQNVTLSCEQNLNHDAMYWYRQDPGQGLRLIYYSQIVNDFQKGDIAEGYSVSREKKESFPLTVTSAQKNPTAFYLCASSIDEGVQPQHFGDGTRLSIL.

V gene TRBV11-2 combines with J gene TRBJ1-3; TRBD1 matches 12 bases. The CDR3 loop spans 16 amino acids. CDR1 is SGHAT, CDR2 FQNNGV, per germline. Trimming removed 1 base from V and 4 bases from J; junction bases left unmatched: 2. CDR3 bases: TGTGCCAGCAGCTTAGGGGACAGGGGGCTAGGAAACACCATATATTTT. Translation: CASSLGDRGLGNTIYF.

This chain links TRBV5-6 with TRBJ2-3; 7 bases agree with TRBD1. The CDR3 spans 14 residues. The trim removed 3 bases at V and 5 bases at J, leaving 6 bases unmatched. In germline, CDR1 is SGHDT, CDR2 YYEEEE. CDR3 nucleotides: TGTGCCAGCAGCTCCACAGGGGTAAGAGATACGCAGTATTTT. Translation gives CASSSTGVRDTQYF.

The chain combines TRBV6-1 with TRBJ2-2; TRBD1 agrees at 9 bases. Germline trimming cut 7 bases from V and 3 bases from J; bases unmatched to any gene: 6. CDR1 is MNHNS, CDR2 SASEGT, per germline. This CDR3 spans 15 amino acids. The CDR3: CASIRDRDYTGELFF. CDR3 nucleotide sequence: TGTGCCAGCATTAGGGACAGGGACTACACCGGGGAGCTGTTTTTT.

This chain joins TRBV5-5 and TRBJ2-2; possibly TRBD1 for D (6 bases). There are 15 residues in the CDR3. Germline V gives CDR1 SGHKS, CDR2 YYEKEE (reference sequence). Trimming removed 0 bases at V and 2 bases at J, with 8 bases between. Here the CDR3 DNA reads TGTGCCAGCAGCTTGGCCAGGGGTAACACCGGGGAGCTGTTTTTT. Amino acids: CASSLARGNTGELFF.

In this sample, this clone turned up once. The V call is TRBV14, the J call TRBJ1-3; 8 positions agree with TRBD1. This CDR3 spans 17 amino acids. CDR1 is SGHDN, CDR2 FVKESK, per germline. V lost 1 base to trimming and J lost 3 bases; unmatched junction nucleotides: 8. The CDR3 loop reads CASSQVGDRLYGNTIYF. CDR3 nucleotides: TGTGCCAGCAGCCAAGTTGGGGACAGGCTATATGGAAACACCATATATTTT. The full variable domain, completed using reference TRBV14 and TRBJ1-3, is EAGVTQFPSHSVIEKGQTVTLRCDPISGHDNLYWYRRVMGKEIKFLLHFVKESKQDESGMPNNRFLAERTGGTYSTLKVQPAELEDSGVYFCASSQVGDRLYGNTIYFGEGSWLTVV.

CDR3 sequence: CASLDGGYGYTF. CDR3 bases: TGTGCCAGTTTGGACGGAGGATATGGCTACACCTTC. This chain joins TRBV19 and TRBJ1-2, with D unresolved. The CDR3 is 12 amino acids. Trimming pared 8 bases from V and 5 bases from J, leaving 12 bases between. Germline CDR1 and CDR2: LNHDA and SQIVND (reference sequence).

The chain has TRBV4-1 and TRBJ2-2; D is perhaps TRBD1 (6 bases). The CDR3 totals 17 residues. Deletions cut 0 bases from V and 5 bases from J, with 16 bases between. Germline lookup yields CDR1 MGHRA and CDR2 YSYEKL. The CDR3 DNA reads TGCGCCAGCAGCCAAGATGTCCAGGGGAAGGTAACCGGGGAGCTGTTTTTT. This gives the protein CASSQDVQGKVTGELFF.

The chain has TRBV5-1 and TRBJ1-1, with D possibly being TRBD1 (6 bases). V lost 0 bases and J lost 3, with 12 bases in between. Germline V CDR1 and CDR2: SGHRS, YFSETQ. CDR3 length equals 15 residues. The CDR3 DNA reads TGCGCCAGCAGCTTGGGAGGGGGGGGTTACACTGAAGCTTTCTTT. Its protein is CASSLGGGGYTEAFF.

The chain combines TRBV5-1 with TRBJ2-5; weak D call: TRBD2 (5 bases). This CDR3 comprises 12 residues. From germline, CDR1 is SGHRS and CDR2 YFSETQ. V was cut by 0 bases and J by 11 bases, with 11 bases left in between. The CDR3: CASSLDGIRQYF. CDR3 bases: TGCGCCAGCAGCTTGGACGGGATACGGCAGTACTTC. The complete variable domain, with remaining parts taken from reference TRBV5-1 and TRBJ2-5, reads KAGVTQTPRYLIKTRGQQVTLSCSPISGHRSVSWYQQTPGQGLQFLFEYFSETQRNKGNFPGRFSGRQFSNSRSEMNVSTLELGDSALYLCASSLDGIRQYFGPGTRLLVL.

The chain couples TRBV5-6 to TRBJ1-2, with unresolved D. Trimming shortened V by 3 bases and J by 8 bases, and 26 bases separated the two germline ends. The CDR3 loop spans 17 amino acids. Germline V gene data show CDR1 as SGHDT and CDR2 as YYEEEE. CDR3: CASSYFSGLGEIKGYTF. CDR3 bases: TGTGCCAGCAGCTATTTTAGTGGTCTGGGCGAGATAAAGGGCTACACCTTC. Variable domain in full (rest from reference TRBV5-6 and TRBJ1-2): DAGVTQSPTHLIKTRGQQVTLRCSPKSGHDTVSWYQQALGQGPQFIFQYYEEEERQRGNFPDRFSGHQFPNYSSELNVNALLLGDSALYLCASSYFSGLGEIKGYTFGSGTRLTVV.

V usage is TRBV18 and J usage is TRBJ2-7; TRBD1 matches at 7 bases. CDR1 and CDR2 from the germline V gene are KGHSH and LQKENI. The length of the CDR3 is 16 residues. J gave up 1 base and V 3 bases, and 9 bases lay outside the gene matches. The CDR3 DNA reads TGTGCCAGCTCACCTTTCACGACAGGGAATTCCTACGAGCAGTACTTC. Residues: CASSPFTTGNSYEQYF.

The gene calls are TRBV2 and TRBJ2-7, with 8 bases fitting TRBD2. Losses at the gene ends were 8 bases for V and 1 base for J; bases not matched to a gene: 7. Germline CDR1 is SNHLY and CDR2 is FYNNEI. CDR3 length: 14 amino acids. The CDR3 bases are TGTGCCAGCCTCGACAGCGGGGGATCCTACGAGCAGTACTTC. Translation gives CASLDSGGSYEQYF.

The chain combines TRBV2 with TRBJ2-7, with TRBD1 as a possible D gene (5 bases). CDR1 and CDR2 from the germline V gene are SNHLY and FYNNEI. CDR3 length: 11 residues. V was trimmed by 11 bases and J by 5 bases, leaving 13 bases between them. The CDR3 DNA follows: TGTGCCGGCCAGGGTTTCGACGAGCAGTACTTC. It translates to CAGQGFDEQYF. Filled out from reference TRBV2 and TRBJ2-7, the complete variable domain reads EPEVTQTPSHQVTQMGQEVILRCVPISNHLYFYWYRQILGQKVEFLVSFYNNEISEKSEIFDDQFSVERPDGSNFTLKIRSTKLEDSAMYFCAGQGFDEQYFGPGTRLTVT.

This chain connects TRBV6-5 to TRBJ2-1; TRBD1 might be the D (6 bases). Germline V CDR1 and CDR2: MNHEY, SVGAGI. The CDR3 runs 16 residues. The ends were cut back, 3 bases at V and 4 bases at J, with 16 bases in the middle. The CDR3, as DNA: TGTGCCAGCAGTTATCGTCGGACAGTGCCTTACAATGAGCAGTTCTTC. Protein: CASSYRRTVPYNEQFF.

Remarks on this clone: Other nucleotide sequences in the sample specify the same CDR3. The chain combines TRBV12-5 with TRBJ1-6; the D is unclear. There are 13 residues in the CDR3. CDR1 and CDR2 (germline): LGHNT, FRNRAP. The V gene lost 2 bases and the J gene lost 10 bases, with 9 bases spanning the gap. The CDR3 loop reads CASGLLGKSPLHF. The CDR3 DNA is TGTGCTAGTGGTTTGCTCGGGAAATCACCCCTCCACTTT.

The genes are TRBV19 and TRBJ2-1, with 9 bases fitting TRBD2. This CDR3 is built from 16 residues. Germline CDR1 reads LNHDA; CDR2 reads SQIVND (reference sequence). V trimming: 0 bases; J trimming: 9 bases; junction bases outside the gene matches: 9. The CDR3 loop reads CASSIDAAGGRSEQFF. CDR3 DNA: TGTGCCAGTAGTATAGACGCGGCGGGAGGGCGTAGTGAGCAGTTCTTC.